This is a list of T cell receptor beta chains from one sample in a study of CD8+ T cells in alopecia areata. The protocol was immunoSEQ multiplex PCR, while the TCRdb copy is restricted to in-frame clones and leaves out a portion. The sample consists of some 120,000 clones, 61% of them appearing once. The sample here was CD4+ T cells sorted from blood, taken at week 4, from a patient treated with tofacitinib. These receptors were taken from a human donor with alopecia areata. Both conserved end residues are part of each CDR3. The D gene is left open where the match is weak. Clone sizes are given selectively: once, few, many, or a class where the clone is expanded.

TRBJ2-5 | NA | few | TRBV30 | TGTGCCTGGAGTGGCCGTTTGAGGATCCCCCAAGAGACCCAGTACTTC | CAWSGRLRIPQETQYF
TRBJ2-7 | TRBD1 | NA | TRBV29-1 | TGCAGCGTTGAAATTAGGGGACAGGGGACGGACGAGCAGTACTTC | CSVEIRGQGTDEQYF
TRBJ1-6 | NA | NA | TRBV5-1 | TGCGCCAGCAGCCCGAGCCCAAATTCACCCCTCCACTTT | CASSPSPNSPLHF
TRBJ1-1 | NA | NA | TRBV5-8 | TGTGCCAGCAGCTTGGAGTCACGGAACACTGAAGCTTTCTTT | CASSLESRNTEAFF
TRBJ2-7 | NA | NA | TRBV5-1 | TGCGCCAGCAGCTTGGGACAAACAATTGGGGTCGAGCAGTACTTC | CASSLGQTIGVEQYF
TRBJ1-5 | TRBD1 | NA | TRBV7-2 | TGTGCCAGCAGTCGACAGGGTAGCAATCAGCCCCAGCATTTT | CASSRQGSNQPQHF
TRBJ2-1 | TRBD1 | NA | TRBV29-1 | TGCAGCGTTGAGTCCGGGACAGGGATGAATGAGCAGTTCTTC | CSVESGTGMNEQFF
TRBJ2-5 | TRBD2 | NA | TRBV4-3 | TGCGCCAGCAGCCCCTCGGCTAGCGGGGCTGTGGAGACCCAGTACTTC | CASSPSASGAVETQYF
TRBJ1-3 | TRBD1 | NA | TRBV11-2 | TGTGCCAGCAGCTTAGGGGTCAGGGGGCCCTCTGGAAACACCATATATTTT | CASSLGVRGPSGNTIYF
TRBJ1-4 | NA | NA | TRBV4-1 | TGCGCCAGCAGTCGTCAAGGGGGAACTAATGAAAAACTGTTTTTT | CASSRQGGTNEKLFF
TRBJ1-1 | NA | once | TRBV9 | TGTGCCAGCAGCGTAGGGGGCAGGGATGGCACTGAAGCTTTCTTT | CASSVGGRDGTEAFF
TRBJ2-7 | NA | few | TRBV6-5 | TGTGCCAGCAGTTACTCCCACCGGGGGTTGAGGGGCGAGCAGTACTTC | CASSYSHRGLRGEQYF
TRBJ1-2 | NA | NA | TRBV2 | TGTGCCAGCAGTCTAACCCAGAGAGATGGCTACACCTTC | CASSLTQRDGYTF
TRBJ1-2 | NA | NA | TRBV29-1 | TGCAGCGTTGAAGATTCTCAGGGGACCATCTATGGCTACACCTTC | CSVEDSQGTIYGYTF
TRBJ2-1 | TRBD2 | few | TRBV10-2 | TGCGCCAGCACCCCGACTAGCGGAGGACACAATGAGCAGTTCTTC | CASTPTSGGHNEQFF
TRBJ2-7 | TRBD1 | few | TRBV2 | TGTGCCAGCAGTGGCCCGGGACAGGGTTCGGGCGAGCAGTACTTC | CASSGPGQGSGEQYF
TRBJ1-1 | NA | NA | TRBV25-1 | TGTGCCAGCAGTAGGACAGTGAACACTGAAGCTTTCTTT | CASSRTVNTEAFF
TRBJ2-6 | TRBD1 | few | TRBV29-1 | TGCAGCGTTCCGACAGGGAGTGACTCTGGGGCCAACGTCCTGACTTTC | CSVPTGSDSGANVLTF
TRBJ2-3 | NA | few | TRBV27 | TGTGCCAGCAGTTTATGGGGCACAGATACGCAGTATTTT | CASSLWGTDTQYF
TRBJ2-2 | TRBD2 | NA | TRBV10-3 | TGTGCCATCAGTGAGTCTACGGGAGGCACCGGGGAGCTGTTTTTT | CAISESTGGTGELFF
TRBJ1-2 | NA | once | TRBV27 | TGTGCCAGCAGTTTTTATTTGGAAGGGCGCTACACCTTC | CASSFYLEGRYTF